These 31 T cell receptor beta chains came from one sample sequenced in a study of cytomegalovirus exposure and HLA in healthy donors. PCR primers comprised 60 Vbeta and 13 Jbeta primers. Libraries were prepared by immunoSEQ multiplex PCR; TCRdb keeps only in-frame clonotypes and omits some of them. The sample consists of more than 150,000 clones, over 70% of them appearing once. Material for sequencing was PBMCs. The source is a woman between 50 and 59 years old in good health and CMV-seropositive.

The chain joins TRBV18 to TRBJ2-1, with D possibly being TRBD1 (6 bases). The CDR3 loop spans 15 amino acids. Germline CDR1 reads KGHSH; CDR2 reads LQKENI. V lost 6 bases to trimming and J lost 6 bases, with 18 bases between them. CDR3 DNA: TGTGCCAGCTCCCCGACAGGTCTAACGGGCAATGAGCAGTTCTTC. As protein: CASSPTGLTGNEQFF.

The gene calls are TRBV7-7 and TRBJ2-1; 7 nucleotides align to TRBD1. CDR3 length equals 13 residues. Germline V CDR1 and CDR2: SSHAT, FNYEAQ (reference sequence). CDR3 in amino acids: CASSTGAYNEQFF. DNA of the CDR3: TGTGCTAGCTCTACAGGGGCCTACAATGAGCAGTTCTTC.

The chain employs TRBV7-9 and TRBJ2-3; TRBD2 agrees at 7 bases. The V gene's germline CDR1 is SEHNR and CDR2 FQNEAQ (reference sequence). This CDR3 contains 15 residues. V lost 2 bases and J lost 5; bases outside the gene matches: 7. The CDR3 spells CASSLNLIAGDTQYF. The CDR3 DNA follows: TGTGCCAGCAGCTTAAATTTGATAGCGGGAGATACGCAGTATTTT.

The chain employs TRBV5-1 and TRBJ1-2, with TRBD1 matching over 11 bases. Germline CDR1 reads SGHRS; CDR2 reads YFSETQ. Trimming at V came to 8 bases and at J to 6 bases, leaving 15 bases not matched to a gene. This CDR3 has 16 residues. The CDR3 nucleotides read TGCGCCAGTGCCGACGGGACAGGGGGACGCAGGCATGGCTACACCTTC. Protein product: CASADGTGGRRHGYTF.

This clone has ten or more counts. CDR3 region: CASRESADYGYTF. In DNA, the CDR3 is TGTGCCAGCAGAGAGTCAGCGGACTATGGCTACACCTTC. The chain links TRBV6-5 to TRBJ1-2; D unclear. The CDR3 contains 13 residues. The germline gives CDR1 MNHEY, CDR2 SVGAGI. Trimming removed 6 bases at V and 3 bases at J, with 11 bases between.

The chain uses TRBV11-3 and TRBJ2-4, with D tentatively TRBD1 (5 bases). Trimming took 1 base from V and 12 from J, leaving 22 bases between them. The germline V gene has CDR1 SGHNT and CDR2 YENEEA. The CDR3 runs to 16 residues. The CDR3 here is CASSLGALVGFDSQYF. The CDR3 DNA sequence: TGTGCCAGCAGCTTAGGGGCGCTAGTGGGGTTTGACAGTCAGTACTTC.

The chain is built from TRBV18 and TRBJ2-3; D unresolved. CDR1 KGHSH and CDR2 LQKENI come from the germline V gene. The CDR3 spans 15 residues. V was clipped by 2 bases and J by 0 bases, with 9 bases between them. CDR3: CASSPTAFSTDTQYF. CDR3 coding DNA: TGTGCCAGCTCACCAACTGCGTTTAGCACAGATACGCAGTATTTT.

The chain recombines TRBV30 with TRBJ2-5, with D possibly being TRBD2 (6 bases). This CDR3 contains 13 residues. Looked up from germline, CDR1 is GTSNPN and CDR2 is SVGIG (reference sequence). The V and J ends lost 7 bases and 4 bases respectively, with 16 bases between them. The CDR3: CASPMEGLETQYF. CDR3 nucleotides: TGTGCCTCCCCTATGGAGGGGTTAGAGACCCAGTACTTC.

As regards this clone: At one end the junction does not follow the germline gene, possibly because of a read error. This chain joins TRBV7-7 and TRBJ2-5; TRBD2 is a possible D gene (7 bases). From germline, CDR1 is SSHAT and CDR2 FNYEAQ (reference sequence). The CDR3 has 13 amino acids. In DNA, the CDR3 is TGTGCTAGCAGCAGACCCGAGGGGGGGGCCCAGTACTTC. This encodes CASSRPEGGAQYF.

The V gene is TRBV11-2, the J gene TRBJ1-3, with D uncertain. V lost 1 base and J 0 bases, leaving 7 bases between the germline ends. This CDR3 contains 15 residues. In germline, CDR1 is SGHAT, CDR2 FQNNGV. The CDR3 region is CASSLGGDSGNTIYF. DNA for the CDR3: TGTGCCAGCAGCTTAGGGGGAGACTCTGGAAACACCATATATTTT.

The genes are TRBV11-3 and TRBJ2-1; 7 positions match TRBD1. The CDR3 extends over 14 amino acids. Germline-derived CDR1 and CDR2 are SGHNT and YENEEA. V gave up 5 bases and J gave up 6 bases; unmatched junction bases: 7. The chain's CDR3 is CASSAQRTGNEQFF. CDR3 coding DNA: TGTGCCAGCAGCGCCCAAAGGACAGGCAATGAGCAGTTCTTC.

The chain carries TRBV11-1 and TRBJ2-3; weak D call: TRBD2 (5 bases). V lost 3 bases to trimming and J lost 6 bases, with 16 bases between them. Germline CDR1 reads SGHAT; CDR2 reads FQDESV (reference sequence). CDR3 size: 15 residues. CDR3 loop: CASSLGRRPSDTQYF. CDR3 DNA: TGTGCCAGCAGCTTGGGGAGACGCCCCTCCGATACGCAGTATTTT.

The J gene is TRBJ2-6, the V gene TRBV6-4; D is possibly TRBD1 (5 bases). With 6 bases removed from V and 0 bases from J, the gap between germline ends came to 9 bases. CDR1 is MRHNA and CDR2 is SNTAGT in the germline V gene. The CDR3 runs to 15 residues. The CDR3 coding sequence is TGTGCCAGCAGCCTAGACAGCTCTGGGGCCAACGTCCTGACTTTC. Protein sequence: CASSLDSSGANVLTF.

The rearrangement joins TRBV2 to TRBJ1-1; a weak D match, TRBD1 (6 bases). The CDR3 covers 14 residues. Germline V gives CDR1 SNHLY, CDR2 FYNNEI. Trimming took 6 bases from V and 4 from J, leaving 15 bases between them. CDR3 in amino acids: CASSHEDSVTEAFF. The CDR3 DNA is TGTGCCAGCAGCCACGAGGACAGCGTCACTGAAGCTTTCTTT.

The chain is built from TRBV6-6 and TRBJ1-2, with 7 bases lining up with TRBD1. The V gene end was trimmed by 9 bases and the J gene end by 5 bases; junction bases not matched to a gene: 3. Germline V lookup: CDR1 MNHNY, CDR2 SVGAGI (reference sequence). This CDR3 spans 11 amino acids. The CDR3 loop reads CASQGVYGYTF. The CDR3 bases are TGTGCCAGTCAGGGGGTATATGGCTACACCTTC.

The chain recombines TRBV6-1 with TRBJ2-3, with 15 positions matching TRBD2. V lost 5 bases and J lost 5; bases outside the gene matches: 8. CDR1 is MNHNS and CDR2 is SASEGT in the germline V gene. CDR3 size: 17 residues. CDR3 region: CASSQGTSGGQGDTQYF. CDR3 bases: TGTGCCAGCAGTCAAGGGACTAGCGGGGGGCAGGGAGATACGCAGTATTTT.

This chain joins TRBV5-4 and TRBJ2-1, with 7 bases fitting TRBD2. Unmatched junction bases numbered 5, after V lost 2 bases and J lost 0 bases. Germline values: CDR1 SGHNT, CDR2 YYREEE (reference sequence). This CDR3 has 16 amino acids. CDR3 bases: TGTGCCAGCAGCTTCCCTAGCGGAAGCTCCTACAATGAGCAGTTCTTC. The encoded protein is CASSFPSGSSYNEQFF.

The rearrangement joins TRBV19 to TRBJ1-1; 8 bases line up with TRBD1. Germline V lookup: CDR1 LNHDA, CDR2 SQIVND (reference sequence). J was trimmed by 4 bases and V by 10 bases; bases with no gene match: 8. This CDR3 contains 13 residues. This CDR3 is CATLTGETTEAFF. In DNA, the CDR3 is TGTGCCACCTTGACAGGGGAAACCACTGAAGCTTTCTTT.

There are a few counts of this clone. This sequence joins TRBV7-9 and TRBJ2-3, with D possibly being TRBD1 (6 bases). V was trimmed by 3 bases and J by 4 bases, leaving 8 bases between them. There are 13 residues in the CDR3. CDR1 and CDR2 (germline): SEHNR, FQNEAQ (reference sequence). The CDR3 region has the DNA TGTGCCAGCAGCTTCCAGGGGTCAGATACGCAGTATTTT. This sequence encodes CASSFQGSDTQYF. Complete variable domain (other parts from reference TRBV7-9 and TRBJ2-3): DTGVSQNPRHKITKRGQNVTFRCDPISEHNRLYWYRQTLGQGPEFLTYFQNEAQLEKSRLLSDRFSAERPKGSFSTLEIQRTEQGDSAMYLCASSFQGSDTQYFGPGTRLTVL.

By its share, this clone is medium-sized (0.01 to 0.1%). The chain links TRBV28 to TRBJ1-1, with 12 nucleotides matching TRBD1. There are 17 residues in the CDR3. V lost 6 bases to trimming and J lost 7 bases; unmatched junction nucleotides: 15. CDR1 and CDR2 (germline): MDHEN, SYDVKM. CDR3 protein: CASSEAPTGTGGGEAFF. In DNA, the CDR3 is TGTGCCAGCAGCGAGGCCCCAACGGGGACAGGGGGCGGTGAAGCTTTCTTT.

The rearrangement uses TRBV21-1 and TRBJ2-1; no DNA check was done on the table's D call, TRBD2. TRBV21-1 is a documented pseudogene. The CDR3 is 18 residues long. The CDR3 region has the DNA TGTGCCAGCAGCTACGGAGGGGGGACTAGCGCCCGAGTGCATGAGCAGTTCTTC. Translating it yields CASSYGGGTSARVHEQFF.

V gene TRBV27 combines with J gene TRBJ1-2, with 10 positions matching TRBD1. The CDR3 is made up of 17 amino acids. Looked up from germline, CDR1 is MNHEY and CDR2 is SMNVEV (reference sequence). The trim removed 4 bases at V and 4 bases at J, leaving 12 bases unmatched. Here the CDR3 reads CASSSIRGQGIAYGYTF. The CDR3, as DNA: TGTGCCAGCAGTTCAATCAGGGGACAGGGGATCGCCTATGGCTACACCTTC.

This sequence joins TRBV11-3 and TRBJ2-7, with TRBD2 as a possible D gene (5 bases). The germline CDR1 and CDR2 sequences are SGHNT and YENEEA. This CDR3 region has 13 residues. The V gene lost 5 bases and the J gene lost 2 bases, with 10 bases spanning the gap. The CDR3 bases are TGTGCCAGCAGCGCCAGCGGTACCTACGAGCAGTACTTC. As protein: CASSASGTYEQYF.

The V gene is TRBV5-1, the J gene TRBJ1-2, with unresolved D. Trimming took 0 bases from V and 2 from J, leaving 5 bases between them. Germline-derived CDR1 and CDR2 are SGHRS and YFSETQ. There are 13 residues in the CDR3. The CDR3 region is CASSLAQNYGYTF. For the CDR3, the DNA is TGCGCCAGCAGCTTGGCCCAGAACTATGGCTACACCTTC.

This chain connects TRBV2 to TRBJ2-4, with a possible D match to TRBD1 (5 bases). The V end lost 6 bases, the J end lost 1 base, and 10 bases lay between the germline ends. Germline CDR1 SNHLY, CDR2 FYNNEI. The CDR3 consists of 14 residues. This chain's CDR3 is CASRPGMAKNIQYF. CDR3 DNA: TGTGCCAGCAGGCCAGGGATGGCCAAAAACATTCAGTACTTC.

The rearrangement uses TRBV30 and TRBJ2-7; D possibly corresponds to TRBD2 (5 bases). Deletions cut 5 bases from V and 2 bases from J, with 19 bases between. CDR1 and CDR2 from the germline V gene are GTSNPN and SVGIG (reference sequence). The CDR3 is 15 amino acids. This CDR3 is CAWQVLSGPTYEQYF. Here the CDR3 DNA reads TGTGCCTGGCAAGTCTTGAGCGGTCCGACCTACGAGCAGTACTTC.

The V and J genes are TRBV4-1 and TRBJ1-2; D call uncertain. This CDR3 spans 14 amino acids. Germline CDR1 is MGHRA and CDR2 is YSYEKL. V lost 4 bases to trimming and J lost 2 bases, with 11 bases between them. This CDR3 is CASSPGQFNYGYTF. The CDR3 DNA reads as TGCGCCAGCAGCCCGGGTCAGTTCAACTATGGCTACACCTTC.

V gene TRBV7-9 combines with J gene TRBJ2-1; 13 bases are shared with TRBD2. Germline V gene sequence: CDR1 SEHNR, CDR2 FQNEAQ (reference sequence). This CDR3 contains 16 residues. V was clipped by 5 bases and J by 6 bases; unmatched bases: 7. The CDR3 loop is CASSRRTSGRANEQFF. In DNA form, the CDR3 reads TGTGCCAGCAGCCGACGGACTAGCGGGAGAGCCAATGAGCAGTTCTTC.

This clone was found once. J is TRBJ2-3 and V is TRBV9, with D maybe TRBD2 (6 bases). This CDR3 has 15 amino acids. V lost 1 base to trimming and J lost 3 bases, with 12 bases between them. Looked up from germline, CDR1 is SGDLS and CDR2 is YYNGEE. As DNA, the CDR3 is TGTGCCAGCAGCGTACGGCGGGATGTAACAGATACGCAGTATTTT. Its translation: CASSVRRDVTDTQYF.

For the CDR3, the DNA is TGTGCCAGCAGCCCGAGAGTAGGGAGCACTAATGAAAAACTGTTTTTT. It translates to CASSPRVGSTNEKLFF. The rearrangement joins TRBV4-2 to TRBJ1-4; no reliable D call. V gave up 4 bases and J gave up 2 bases, with 14 bases separating them. The CDR3 consists of 16 residues. From germline, CDR1 is LGHNA and CDR2 YNFKEQ.

V and J are TRBV6-5 and TRBJ1-5; D uncertain. CDR3 length: 14 residues. V was clipped by 5 bases and J by 4 bases, with 12 bases between them. Germline CDR1 MNHEY, CDR2 SVGAGI. Here the CDR3 DNA reads TGTGCCAGCAGTCCCTCCGCGGGGAATCAGCCCCAGCATTTT. Its protein product is CASSPSAGNQPQHF.